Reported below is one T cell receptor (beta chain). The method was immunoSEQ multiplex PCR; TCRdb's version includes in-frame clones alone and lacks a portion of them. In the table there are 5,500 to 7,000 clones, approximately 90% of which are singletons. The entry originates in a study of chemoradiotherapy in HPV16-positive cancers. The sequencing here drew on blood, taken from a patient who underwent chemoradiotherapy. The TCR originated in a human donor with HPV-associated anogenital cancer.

The CDR3 reads CASSPVTKGETQYF. Here the CDR3 DNA reads TGTGCCAGCTCACCAGTTACCAAGGGGGAGACCCAGTACTTC. This rearrangement joins TRBV18 to TRBJ2-5; possible D gene TRBD1, 5 bases. This CDR3 is built from 14 residues. Trimming shortened V by 2 bases and J by 5 bases, and 12 bases separated the two germline ends. CDR1 and CDR2 from the germline V gene are KGHSH and LQKENI. The complete variable domain, with remaining parts taken from reference TRBV18 and TRBJ2-5, reads NAGVMQNPRHLVRRRGQEARLRCSPMKGHSHVYWYRQLPEEGLKFMVYLQKENIIDESGMPKERFSAEFPKEGPSILRIQQVVRGDSAAYFCASSPVTKGETQYFGPGTRLLVL.